Given below is one T cell receptor (beta chain) in context. Its antigen is not known. Trimming at V came to 4 bases and at J to 7 bases, leaving 11 bases not matched to a gene. The germline V gene encodes CDR1 MNHEY and CDR2 SVGAGI. This CDR3 spans 17 amino acids. From the 5' RACE reads, TCRdb called clonotypes with MiXCR, one entry per CDR3 protein. This repertoire shows around 400,000 distinct CDR3 sequences, approximately 25% found once; its top ten account for 8.5% to 10%. This record comes from a study of T-cell memory formation after mild COVID-19. The wider study: Clusters of TCRs were largely donor specific.

Study-wide findings and caveats: Clones that contracted from day 15 to 85 had balanced CD4/CD8; later expanders were CD4+ biased.

V usage is TRBV6-5 and J usage is TRBJ2-5; 14 nucleotides agree with TRBD2. The sequenced material came from PBMCs or a T cell subset sorted from them (not recorded which). This receptor was identified in an adult woman who had mild COVID-19 (a few samples of this study predate the infection). Cell type and time point are not known. The DNA of the CDR3 is TGTGCCAGCAGTTTGACTTCGACTAGCGGGAGGGCTACGACCCAGTACTTC. It specifies CASSLTSTSGRATTQYF.